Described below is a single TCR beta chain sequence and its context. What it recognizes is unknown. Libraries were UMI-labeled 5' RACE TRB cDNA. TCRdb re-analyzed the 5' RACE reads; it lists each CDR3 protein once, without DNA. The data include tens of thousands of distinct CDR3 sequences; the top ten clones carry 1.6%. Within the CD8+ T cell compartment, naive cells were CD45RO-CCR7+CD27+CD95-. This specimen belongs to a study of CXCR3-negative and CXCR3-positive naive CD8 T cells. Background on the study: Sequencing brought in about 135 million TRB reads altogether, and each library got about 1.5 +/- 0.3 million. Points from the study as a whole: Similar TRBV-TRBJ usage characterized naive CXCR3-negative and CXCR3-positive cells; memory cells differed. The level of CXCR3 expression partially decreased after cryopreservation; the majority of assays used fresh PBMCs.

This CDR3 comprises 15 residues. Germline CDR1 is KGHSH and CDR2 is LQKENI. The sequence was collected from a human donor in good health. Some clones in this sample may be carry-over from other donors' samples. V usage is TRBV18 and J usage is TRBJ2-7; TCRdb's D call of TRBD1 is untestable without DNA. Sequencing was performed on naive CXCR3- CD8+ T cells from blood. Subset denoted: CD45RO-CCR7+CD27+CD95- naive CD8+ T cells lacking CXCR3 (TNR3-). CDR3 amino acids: CASSRDGGNPYEQYF.